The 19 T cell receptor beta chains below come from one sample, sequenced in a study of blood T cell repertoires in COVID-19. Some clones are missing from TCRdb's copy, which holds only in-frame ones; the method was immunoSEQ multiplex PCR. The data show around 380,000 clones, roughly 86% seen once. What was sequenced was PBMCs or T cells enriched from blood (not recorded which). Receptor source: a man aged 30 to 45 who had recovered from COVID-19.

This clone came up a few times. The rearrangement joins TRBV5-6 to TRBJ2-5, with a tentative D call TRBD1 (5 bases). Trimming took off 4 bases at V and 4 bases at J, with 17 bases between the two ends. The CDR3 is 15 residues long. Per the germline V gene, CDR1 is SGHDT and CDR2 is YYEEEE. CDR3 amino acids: CASSLRQLGGETQYF. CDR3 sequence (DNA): TGTGCCAGCAGCCTCCGACAGTTGGGTGGAGAGACCCAGTACTTC.

Written as DNA, the CDR3 is TGTGCCAGCAGCTTGGAGGAGGGTTCACCCCTCCACTTT. Translation gives CASSLEEGSPLHF. The gene calls are TRBV13 and TRBJ1-6; D remains ambiguous. V lost 3 bases and J lost 9, with 9 bases in between. Germline V CDR1 and CDR2: PRHDT, FYEKMQ (reference sequence). This CDR3 comprises 13 residues. The whole variable domain, filled in from reference TRBV13 and TRBJ1-6, reads AAGVIQSPRHLIKEKRETATLKCYPIPRHDTVYWYQQGPGQDPQFLISFYEKMQSDKGSIPDRFSAQQFSDYHSELNMSSLELGDSALYFCASSLEEGSPLHFGNGTRLTVT.

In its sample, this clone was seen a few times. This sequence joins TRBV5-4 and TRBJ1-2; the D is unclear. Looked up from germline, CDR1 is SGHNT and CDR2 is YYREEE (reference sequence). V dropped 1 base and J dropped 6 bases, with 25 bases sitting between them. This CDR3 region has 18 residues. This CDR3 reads CASSLPFGRQASVNGYTF. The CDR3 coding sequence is TGTGCCAGCAGCTTGCCTTTTGGGAGGCAGGCCTCCGTAAATGGCTACACCTTC.

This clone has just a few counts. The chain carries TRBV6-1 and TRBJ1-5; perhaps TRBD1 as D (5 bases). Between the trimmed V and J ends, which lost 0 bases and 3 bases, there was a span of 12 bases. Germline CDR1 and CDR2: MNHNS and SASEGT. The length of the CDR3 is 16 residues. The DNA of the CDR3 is TGTGCCAGCAGTGAAGCGCACGCAGGGATCAATCAGCCCCAGCATTTT. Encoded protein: CASSEAHAGINQPQHF.

The CDR3 spells CASSLVSPGTSGNEQFF. The CDR3 region has the DNA TGCGCCAGCAGCTTGGTCTCCCCCGGGACTAGCGGCAATGAGCAGTTCTTC. The rearrangement joins TRBV5-1 to TRBJ2-1, with 11 nucleotides matching TRBD2. Germline V gene data show CDR1 as SGHRS and CDR2 as YFSETQ. CDR3 length: 17 residues. With V trimmed by 0 bases and J by 6 bases, 8 bases remained unmatched.

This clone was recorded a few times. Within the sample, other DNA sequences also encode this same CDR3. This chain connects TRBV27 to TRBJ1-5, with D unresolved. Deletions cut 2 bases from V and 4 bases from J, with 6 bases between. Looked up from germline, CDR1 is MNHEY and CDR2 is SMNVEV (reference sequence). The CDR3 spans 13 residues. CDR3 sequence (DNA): TGTGCCAGCAGTTTAGGCAGAAATCAGCCCCAGCATTTT. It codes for CASSLGRNQPQHF.

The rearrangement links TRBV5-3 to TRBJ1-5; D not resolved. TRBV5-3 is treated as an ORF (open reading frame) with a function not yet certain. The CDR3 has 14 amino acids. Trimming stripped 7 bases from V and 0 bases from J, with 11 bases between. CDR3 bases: TGTGCCAGATCAGTGGTGATTAGCAATCAGCCCCAGCATTTT. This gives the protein CARSVVISNQPQHF.

The CDR3 region is CASSPTVRGYTF. The CDR3, as DNA: TGTGCCAGCAGTCCTACGGTGCGCGGCTACACCTTC. The chain links TRBV12-3 or TRBV12-4 to TRBJ1-2; no clear D. The CDR3 is made up of 12 amino acids. V was cut by 5 bases and J by 8 bases, with 12 bases left in between.

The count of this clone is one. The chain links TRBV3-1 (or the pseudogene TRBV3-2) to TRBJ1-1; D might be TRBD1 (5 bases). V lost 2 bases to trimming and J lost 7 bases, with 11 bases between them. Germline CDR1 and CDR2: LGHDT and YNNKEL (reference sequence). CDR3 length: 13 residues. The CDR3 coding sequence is TGTGCCAGCAGCCAAAGGACAACTTTTGAAGCTTTCTTT. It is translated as CASSQRTTFEAFF.

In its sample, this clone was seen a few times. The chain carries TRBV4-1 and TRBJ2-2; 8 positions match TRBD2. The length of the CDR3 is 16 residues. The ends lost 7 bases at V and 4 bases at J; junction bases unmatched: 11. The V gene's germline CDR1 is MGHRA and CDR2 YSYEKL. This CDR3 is CASTSPLGTSTGELFF. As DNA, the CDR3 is TGCGCCAGCACTTCCCCTCTGGGGACTAGCACCGGGGAGCTGTTTTTT.

In DNA, the CDR3 is TGTGCCAGCAGCGTAGTGCCCGGAGACGAGCAGTACTTC. The encoded protein is CASSVVPGDEQYF. The rearrangement uses TRBV9 and TRBJ2-7; D unclear. Germline lookup yields CDR1 SGDLS and CDR2 YYNGEE. This CDR3 region has 13 residues. Between the trimmed V and J ends, which lost 0 bases and 5 bases, there was a span of 9 bases.

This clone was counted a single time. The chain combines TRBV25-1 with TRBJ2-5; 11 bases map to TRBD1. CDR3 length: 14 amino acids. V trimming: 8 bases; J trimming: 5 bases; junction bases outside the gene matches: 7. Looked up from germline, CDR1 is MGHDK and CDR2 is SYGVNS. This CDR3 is CASLDRGRGETQYF. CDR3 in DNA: TGTGCCAGCCTGGACAGGGGGCGAGGGGAGACCCAGTACTTC.

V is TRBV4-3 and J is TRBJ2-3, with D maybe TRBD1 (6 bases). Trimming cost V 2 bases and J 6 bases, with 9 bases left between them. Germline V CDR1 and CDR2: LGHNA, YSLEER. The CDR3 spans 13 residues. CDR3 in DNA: TGCGCCAGCAGCCAATTGGGGGCGGATACGCAGTATTTT. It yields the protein CASSQLGADTQYF.

The CDR3 DNA reads as TGCGCCAGCAAGGGGGACACAGATACGCAGTATTTT. It specifies CASKGDTDTQYF. The chain employs TRBV10-2 and TRBJ2-3; D is possibly TRBD1 (6 bases). This CDR3 spans 12 amino acids. Germline V lookup: CDR1 WSHSY, CDR2 SAAADI. Trimming cost V 7 bases and J 2 bases, with 7 bases left between them.

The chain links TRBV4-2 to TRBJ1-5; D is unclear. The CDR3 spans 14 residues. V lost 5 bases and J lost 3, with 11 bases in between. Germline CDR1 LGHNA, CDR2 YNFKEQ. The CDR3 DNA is TGTGCCAGCAGCTCCCCGGGAGTCAATCAGCCCCAGCATTTT. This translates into CASSSPGVNQPQHF.

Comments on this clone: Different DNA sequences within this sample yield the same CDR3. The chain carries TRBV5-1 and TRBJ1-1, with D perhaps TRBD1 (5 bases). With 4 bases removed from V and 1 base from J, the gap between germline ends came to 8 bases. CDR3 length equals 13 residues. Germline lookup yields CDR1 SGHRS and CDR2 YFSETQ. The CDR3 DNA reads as TGCGCCAGCAGCCCCGGGGGGAACACTGAAGCTTTCTTT. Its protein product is CASSPGGNTEAFF.

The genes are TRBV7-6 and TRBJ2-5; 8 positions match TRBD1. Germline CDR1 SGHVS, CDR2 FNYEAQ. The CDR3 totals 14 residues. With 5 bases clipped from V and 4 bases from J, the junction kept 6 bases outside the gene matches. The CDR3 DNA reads TGTGCCAGCAGCCTGACAGGGGCGGGAGAGACCCAGTACTTC. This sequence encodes CASSLTGAGETQYF.

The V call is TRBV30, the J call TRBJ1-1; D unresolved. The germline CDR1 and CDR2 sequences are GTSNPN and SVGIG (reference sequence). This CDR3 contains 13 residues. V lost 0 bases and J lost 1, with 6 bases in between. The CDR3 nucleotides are TGTGCCTGGAGTGTAGTCGGGAACACTGAAGCTTTCTTT. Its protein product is CAWSVVGNTEAFF.

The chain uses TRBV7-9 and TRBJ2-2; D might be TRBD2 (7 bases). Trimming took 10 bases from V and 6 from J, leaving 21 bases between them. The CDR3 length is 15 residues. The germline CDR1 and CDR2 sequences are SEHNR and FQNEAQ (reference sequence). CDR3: CAIRRLPGGSGELFF. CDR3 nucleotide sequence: TGTGCCATCCGGAGGCTTCCGGGGGGCTCCGGGGAGCTGTTTTTT.